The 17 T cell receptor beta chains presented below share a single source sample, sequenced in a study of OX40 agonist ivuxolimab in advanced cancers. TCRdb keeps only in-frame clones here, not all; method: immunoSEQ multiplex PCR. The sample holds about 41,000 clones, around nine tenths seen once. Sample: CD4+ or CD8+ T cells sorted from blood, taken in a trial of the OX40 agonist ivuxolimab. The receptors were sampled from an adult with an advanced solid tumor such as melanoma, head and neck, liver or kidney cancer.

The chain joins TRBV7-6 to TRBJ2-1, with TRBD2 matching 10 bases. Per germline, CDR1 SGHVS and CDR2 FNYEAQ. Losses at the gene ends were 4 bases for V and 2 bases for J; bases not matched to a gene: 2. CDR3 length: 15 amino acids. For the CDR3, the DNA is TGTGCCAGCAGCTCTAGCGGGAGTACCTACAATGAGCAGTTCTTC. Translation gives CASSSSGSTYNEQFF. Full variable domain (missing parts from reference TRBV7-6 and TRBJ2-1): GAGVSQSPRYKVTKRGQDVALRCDPISGHVSLYWYRQALGQGPEFLTYFNYEAQQDKSGLPNDRFSAERPEGSISTLTIQRTEQRDSAMYRCASSSSGSTYNEQFFGPGTRLTVL.

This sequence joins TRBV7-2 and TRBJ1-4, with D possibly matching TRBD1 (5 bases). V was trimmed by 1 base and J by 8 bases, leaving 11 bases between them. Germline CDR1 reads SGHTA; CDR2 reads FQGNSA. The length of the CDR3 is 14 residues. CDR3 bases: TGTGCCAGCAGCTTAGTAGGGGTTCAGGAAAAACTGTTTTTT. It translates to CASSLVGVQEKLFF.

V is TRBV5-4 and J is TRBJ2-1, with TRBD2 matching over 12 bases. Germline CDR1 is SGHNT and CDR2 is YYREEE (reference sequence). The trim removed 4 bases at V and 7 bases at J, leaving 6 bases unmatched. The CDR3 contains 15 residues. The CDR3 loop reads CASSPTSGRGNEQFF. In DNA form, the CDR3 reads TGTGCCAGCAGCCCGACTAGCGGGAGAGGTAATGAGCAGTTCTTC.

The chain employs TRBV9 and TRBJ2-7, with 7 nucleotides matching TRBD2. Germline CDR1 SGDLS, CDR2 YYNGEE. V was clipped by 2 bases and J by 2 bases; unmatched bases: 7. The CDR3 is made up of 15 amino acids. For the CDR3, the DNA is TGTGCCAGCAGCGTGGGACGGGGGGTAACCTACGAGCAGTACTTC. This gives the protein CASSVGRGVTYEQYF.

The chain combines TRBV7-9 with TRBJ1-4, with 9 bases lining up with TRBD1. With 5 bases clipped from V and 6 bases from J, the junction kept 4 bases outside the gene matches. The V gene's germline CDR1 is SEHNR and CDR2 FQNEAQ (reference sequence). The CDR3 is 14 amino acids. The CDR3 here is CASSRGQGHEKLFF. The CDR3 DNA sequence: TGTGCCAGCAGCCGTGGACAGGGGCATGAAAAACTGTTTTTT.

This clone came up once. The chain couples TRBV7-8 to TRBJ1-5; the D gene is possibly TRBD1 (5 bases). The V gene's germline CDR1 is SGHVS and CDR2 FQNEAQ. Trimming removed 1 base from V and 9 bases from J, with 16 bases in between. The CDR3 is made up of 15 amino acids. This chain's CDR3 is CASSLGAGRLRPQHF. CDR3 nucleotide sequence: TGTGCCAGCAGCTTAGGGGCAGGGCGTTTAAGGCCCCAGCATTTT. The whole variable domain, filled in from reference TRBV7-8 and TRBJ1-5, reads GAGVSQSPRYKVAKRGQDVALRCDPISGHVSLFWYQQALGQGPEFLTYFQNEAQLDKSGLPSDRFFAERPEGSVSTLKIQRTQQEDSAVYLCASSLGAGRLRPQHFGDGTRLSIL.

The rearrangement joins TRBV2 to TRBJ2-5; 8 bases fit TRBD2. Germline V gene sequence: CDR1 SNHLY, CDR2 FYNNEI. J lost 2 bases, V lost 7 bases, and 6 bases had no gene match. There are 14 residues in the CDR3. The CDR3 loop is CASNSAGVQETQYF. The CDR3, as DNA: TGTGCCAGCAACTCAGCGGGGGTTCAAGAGACCCAGTACTTC.

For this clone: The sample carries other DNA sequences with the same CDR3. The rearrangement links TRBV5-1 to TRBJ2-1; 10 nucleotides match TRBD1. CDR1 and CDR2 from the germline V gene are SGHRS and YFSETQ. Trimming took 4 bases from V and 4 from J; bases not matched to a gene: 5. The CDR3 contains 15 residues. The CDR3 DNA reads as TGCGCCAGCAGCCCAGGACAGGGGGTATACAATGAGCAGTTCTTC. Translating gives CASSPGQGVYNEQFF.

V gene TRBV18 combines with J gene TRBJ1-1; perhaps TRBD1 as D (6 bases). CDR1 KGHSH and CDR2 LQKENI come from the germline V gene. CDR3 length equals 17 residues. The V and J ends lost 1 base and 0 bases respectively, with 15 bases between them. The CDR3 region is CASSPLGGRALNTEAFF. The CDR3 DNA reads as TGTGCCAGCTCACCACTGGGGGGCAGGGCCTTGAACACTGAAGCTTTCTTT.

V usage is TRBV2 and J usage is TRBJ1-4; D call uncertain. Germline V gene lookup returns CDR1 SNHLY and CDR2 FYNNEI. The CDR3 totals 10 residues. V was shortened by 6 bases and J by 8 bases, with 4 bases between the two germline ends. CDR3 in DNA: TGTGCCAGCAGGGTCGAAAAACTGTTTTTT. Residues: CASRVEKLFF.

DNA for the CDR3: TGTGCCAGCAGTGAAGACCCCCGGAGGACCTCACCTTATGGCTACACCTTC. Its protein is CASSEDPRRTSPYGYTF. This chain joins TRBV2 and TRBJ1-2; D gene unclear. Germline loops: CDR1 SNHLY, CDR2 FYNNEI. V lost 1 base, J lost 5 bases, and 20 bases lay in between. The CDR3 consists of 17 residues.

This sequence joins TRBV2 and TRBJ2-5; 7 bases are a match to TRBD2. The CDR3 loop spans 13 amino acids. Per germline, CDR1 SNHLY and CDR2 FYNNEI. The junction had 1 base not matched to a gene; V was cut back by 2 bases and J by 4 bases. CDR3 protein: CASSERLAETQYF. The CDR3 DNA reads TGTGCCAGCAGTGAAAGACTAGCAGAGACCCAGTACTTC.

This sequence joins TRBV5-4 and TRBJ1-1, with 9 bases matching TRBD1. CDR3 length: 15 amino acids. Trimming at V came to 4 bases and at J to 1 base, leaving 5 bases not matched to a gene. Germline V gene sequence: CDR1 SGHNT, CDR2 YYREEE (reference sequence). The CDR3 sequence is CASSTRDRANTEAFF. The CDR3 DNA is TGTGCCAGCAGCACTAGGGACAGGGCGAACACTGAAGCTTTCTTT.

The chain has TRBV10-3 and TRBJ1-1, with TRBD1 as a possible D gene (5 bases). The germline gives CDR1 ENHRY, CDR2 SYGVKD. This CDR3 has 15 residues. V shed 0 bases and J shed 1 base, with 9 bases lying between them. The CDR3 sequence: CAISESGEKNTEAFF. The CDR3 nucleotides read TGTGCCATCAGTGAGTCAGGGGAGAAGAACACTGAAGCTTTCTTT.

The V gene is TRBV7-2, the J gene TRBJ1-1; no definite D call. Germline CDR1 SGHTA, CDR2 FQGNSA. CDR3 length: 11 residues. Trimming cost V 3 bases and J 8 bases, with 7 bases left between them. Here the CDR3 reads CASSFYREAFF. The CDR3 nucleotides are TGTGCCAGCAGCTTCTATCGCGAAGCTTTCTTT.

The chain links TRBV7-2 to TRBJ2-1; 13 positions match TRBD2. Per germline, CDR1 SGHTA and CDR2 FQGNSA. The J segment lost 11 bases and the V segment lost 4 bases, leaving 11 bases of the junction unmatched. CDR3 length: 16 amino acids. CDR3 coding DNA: TGTGCCAGCAGCTCAAGACTAGCGGGGGGTTTTGGAAAGCAGTTCTTC. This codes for CASSSRLAGGFGKQFF.

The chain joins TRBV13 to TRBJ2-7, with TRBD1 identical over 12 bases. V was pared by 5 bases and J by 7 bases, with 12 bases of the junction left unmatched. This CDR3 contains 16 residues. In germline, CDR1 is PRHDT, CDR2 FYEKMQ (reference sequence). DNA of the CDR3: TGTGCCAGCAGCCGAGGAGGGACAGGGGGCAAGGGGGAGCAGTACTTC. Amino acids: CASSRGGTGGKGEQYF.